Listed here is a single T cell receptor beta chain. Its antigen is currently not known. There are no base qualities to consult, and no much larger clone falls within one base. From the cysteine through the phenylalanine, the CDR3 covers 13 amino acids. Only the CDR3 DNA is retained, 39 bases long and in frame from the first base. V and J are trimmed by 5 bases and 9 bases, and the gene matches miss 7 bases of the junction. Per the germline V gene (reference sequence), LNHDA is the CDR1 and SQIVND is the CDR2. This sample was included in a study of blood T cell repertoires in COVID-19 (dated by TCRdb to 2019 to 2021). Background for the entire study: Samples from collaborators originated in the United States, Italy and Spain and spanned both the acute and convalescent phases of COVID-19. The sample metadata nearly always contained a de-identified subject ID, COVID-19 status, age in years and sex. Where HLA class I and class II types were available, the types were taken from metadata supplied by the sample provider, not from assay-based typing. The repertoires were released in a freely available public database meant as a resource for research on the immune response to SARS-CoV-2. The material from the prospective study consisted of cDNA or gDNA derived from T cells, B-cell-depleted T cells, or PBMCs. Deeply sampled blood TCRbeta repertoires from subjects exposed to, actively infected with, or recovered from COVID-19 were included in the dataset. Samples came from the ongoing ImmuneRACE study (first 160 participants) plus 1,254 subjects from 6 global collaborators.

Participants in the prospective study were aged 18 to 89 years, lived in 20 to 25 United States geographic areas, and enrolled through a virtual design. In the prospective study, cohorts were assigned on the basis of participant-reported clinical history obtained from a screening survey and a study questionnaire. A participant counted as exposed if, within 2 weeks of entering the study, that participant had been in contact with someone who had a PCR-confirmed or clinician-diagnosed COVID-19 case. Mobile phlebotomists in the prospective study collected whole blood, serum and a nasopharyngeal or oropharyngeal swab from every participant. Additional blood draws and questionnaires over an approximately two-month period could optionally be provided by prospective study participants. Before DNA extraction, prospective study blood samples were shipped either frozen or at room temperature. General findings and caveats noted by the study authors: The quantity of clinical and demographic metadata differed by source and by participant and was supplied without curation.

TCRbeta CDR3 regions were amplified from genomic DNA by means of the immunoSEQ Assay, a bias-controlled multiplex PCR. Per the original workflow: The number of nucleated cells in each sample was estimated by amplification of reference gene primers within the assay. To quantify the absolute abundance of each unique TCRbeta CDR3 rearrangement, sequence reads were collapsed and filtered. For each sample, productive Simpson clonality was calculated as the square root of Simpson's diversity index across productive rearrangements. TCRdb obtained this table from immuneACCESS and retained in-frame rearrangements with V and J assigned. These tables miss some clones; where compared with another copy, unresolved V genes account for less than half of the shortfall, and the remainder is unexplained. The DNA was the basis for D and trimming; V, J and clone size are from that table. The sample table holds over 350,000 clones, of which just over 90% were seen once. The leading ten clones occupy 0.7% to 0.95% of the sample.

Sequencing was carried out using PBMCs or T cells enriched from blood (not recorded which). The TCR sequence derives from a woman aged 40-49 years who had been exposed to COVID-19. The V and J segments used are TRBV19 and TRBJ2-1, and TRBD2 aligns with 7 junction nucleotides. For the CDR3, the sequence is CASSLLAMGEQFF. The nucleotide sequence reads TGTGCCAGTAGTTTACTAGCGATGGGTGAGCAGTTCTTC.